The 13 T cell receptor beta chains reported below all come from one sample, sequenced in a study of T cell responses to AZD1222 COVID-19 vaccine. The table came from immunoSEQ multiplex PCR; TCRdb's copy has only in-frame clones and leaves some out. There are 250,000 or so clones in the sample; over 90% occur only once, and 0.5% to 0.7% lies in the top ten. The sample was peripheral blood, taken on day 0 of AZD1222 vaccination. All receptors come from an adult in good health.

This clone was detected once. CDR3 in DNA: TGTGCCACCAGCAGAGCGGACGGCGAGCAGTACTTC. Amino acid sequence: CATSRADGEQYF. The chain carries TRBV15 and TRBJ2-7; no firm D call. CDR3 length equals 12 residues. Germline-derived CDR1 and CDR2 are LNHNV and YYDKDF (reference sequence). V dropped 1 base and J dropped 6 bases, with 7 bases sitting between them.

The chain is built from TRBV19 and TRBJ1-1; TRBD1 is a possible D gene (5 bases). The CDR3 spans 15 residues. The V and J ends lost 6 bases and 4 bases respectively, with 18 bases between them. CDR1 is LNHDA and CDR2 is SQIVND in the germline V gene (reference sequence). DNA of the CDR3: TGTGCCAGTAGCCCCCGGGGCACTTCACCCACTGAAGCTTTCTTT. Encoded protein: CASSPRGTSPTEAFF.

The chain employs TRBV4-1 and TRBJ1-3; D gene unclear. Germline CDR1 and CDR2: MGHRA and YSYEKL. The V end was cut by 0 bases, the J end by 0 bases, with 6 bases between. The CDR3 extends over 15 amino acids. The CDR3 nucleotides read TGCGCCAGCAGCCAAGAACTGGGCTCTGGAAACACCATATATTTT. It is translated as CASSQELGSGNTIYF.

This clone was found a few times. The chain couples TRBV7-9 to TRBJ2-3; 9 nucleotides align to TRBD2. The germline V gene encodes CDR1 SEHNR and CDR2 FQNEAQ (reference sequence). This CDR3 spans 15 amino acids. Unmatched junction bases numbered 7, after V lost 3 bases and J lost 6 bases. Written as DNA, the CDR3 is TGTGCCAGCAGCTTTAGAGCGGGAGGAGGGGATACGCAGTATTTT. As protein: CASSFRAGGGDTQYF.

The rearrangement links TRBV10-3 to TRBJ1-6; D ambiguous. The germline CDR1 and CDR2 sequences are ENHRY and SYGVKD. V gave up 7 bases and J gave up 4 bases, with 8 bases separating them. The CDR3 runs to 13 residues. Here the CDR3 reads CAIKDTYNSPLHF. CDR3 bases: TGTGCCATCAAAGACACGTATAATTCACCCCTCCACTTT.

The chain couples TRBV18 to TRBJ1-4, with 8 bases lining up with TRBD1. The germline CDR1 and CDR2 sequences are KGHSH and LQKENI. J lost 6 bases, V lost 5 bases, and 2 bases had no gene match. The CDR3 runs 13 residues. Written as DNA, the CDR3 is TGTGCCAGCTCAGACAGGGGCCATGAAAAACTGTTTTTT. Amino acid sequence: CASSDRGHEKLFF.

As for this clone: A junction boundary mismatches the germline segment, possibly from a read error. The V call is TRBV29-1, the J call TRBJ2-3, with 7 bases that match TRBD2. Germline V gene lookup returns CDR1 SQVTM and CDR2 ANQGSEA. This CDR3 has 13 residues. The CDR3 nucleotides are TGCGGCGTCGCGAGGGGAGGGTCAGATACGCAGTATTTT. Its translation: CGVARGGSDTQYF.

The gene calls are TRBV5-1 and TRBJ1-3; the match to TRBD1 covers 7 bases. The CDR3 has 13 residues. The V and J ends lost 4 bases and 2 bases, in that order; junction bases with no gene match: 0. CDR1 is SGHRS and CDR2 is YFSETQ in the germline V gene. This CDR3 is CASSDRAGNTIYF. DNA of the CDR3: TGCGCCAGCAGCGACAGGGCTGGAAACACCATATATTTT.

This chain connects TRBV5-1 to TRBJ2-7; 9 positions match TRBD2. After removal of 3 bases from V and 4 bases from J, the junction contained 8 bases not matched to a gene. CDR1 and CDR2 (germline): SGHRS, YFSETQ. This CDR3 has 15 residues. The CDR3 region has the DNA TGCGCCAGCAGCTGCTCGACTAGCGGACTTTACGAGCAGTACTTC. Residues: CASSCSTSGLYEQYF.

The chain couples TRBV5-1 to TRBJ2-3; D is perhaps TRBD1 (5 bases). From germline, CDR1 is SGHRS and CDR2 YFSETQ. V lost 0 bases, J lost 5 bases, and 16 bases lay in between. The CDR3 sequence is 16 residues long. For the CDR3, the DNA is TGCGCCAGCAGCTTGGTCAGGGAAGGGTGGATAGATACGCAGTATTTT. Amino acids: CASSLVREGWIDTQYF.

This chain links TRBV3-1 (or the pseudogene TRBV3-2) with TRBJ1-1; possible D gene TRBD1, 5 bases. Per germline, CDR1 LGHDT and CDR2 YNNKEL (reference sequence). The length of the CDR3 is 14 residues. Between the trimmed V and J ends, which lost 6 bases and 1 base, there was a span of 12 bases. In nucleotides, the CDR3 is TGTGCCAGCAGGGGGGACTTTGGGAACACTGAAGCTTTCTTT. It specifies CASRGDFGNTEAFF.

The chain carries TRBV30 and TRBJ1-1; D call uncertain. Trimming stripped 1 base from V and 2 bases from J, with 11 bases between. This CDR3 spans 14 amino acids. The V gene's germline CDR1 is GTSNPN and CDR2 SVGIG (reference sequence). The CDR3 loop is CAWSAWTDNTEAFF. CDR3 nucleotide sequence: TGTGCCTGGAGTGCCTGGACGGATAACACTGAAGCTTTCTTT.

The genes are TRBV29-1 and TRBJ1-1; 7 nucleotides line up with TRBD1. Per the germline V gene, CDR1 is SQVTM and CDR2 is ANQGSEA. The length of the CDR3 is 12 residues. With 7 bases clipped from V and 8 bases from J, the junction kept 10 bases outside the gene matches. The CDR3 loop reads CSAPRDSQEAFF. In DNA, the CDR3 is TGCAGCGCACCCCGGGACAGCCAGGAAGCTTTCTTT.